The clone carrying this T cell receptor (beta chain) was counted ten times or more. Antigen unknown. These data are taken from a study of neurological immune-mediated disorders. Findings and caveats of the study: TCR clonal expansion peaked in HTLV-1-associated myelopathy patients and was lowest in multiple sclerosis patients.

Synthesis of cDNA was accomplished via 5'RACE employing 10-nucleotide random UMIs. MiXCR was run by TCRdb on the 5' RACE reads, yielding one entry per CDR3 protein. The table shows roughly 45,000 distinct CDR3 sequences, with approximately 12% occurring only once. Time point: longitudinal time-point 3. With 4 bases removed from V and 5 bases from J, the gap between germline ends came to 18 bases. CDR1 and CDR2 from the germline V gene are MNHNY and SVGAGI (reference sequence). The CDR3 sequence is 16 residues long. This chain links TRBV6-6 with TRBJ2-1, with D possibly TRBD2 on 6 matching bases. This sequence originates from a man younger than 45 in good health. The source material was PBMCs. The CDR3 region has the DNA TGTGCCAGCAGTTCCTGGGGGGAAGGGAGACACAATGAGCAGTTCTTC. It encodes CASSSWGEGRHNEQFF.